The 9 T cell receptor beta chains listed next were all sequenced from one sample in a study of shared clonotypes between healthy human individuals. The data were produced by immunoSEQ multiplex PCR, yet TCRdb's version contains in-frame clones alone and is incomplete. Here the sample spans a few million clones, 85% to 95% being singletons. Sequencing was performed on naive CD4+ T cells from PBMCs. Documented subset: CD45RA+ positively selected. These receptor sequences come from a man between 18 and 35 years old in good health. Some clones in this sample may be carry-over from other donors' samples.

This clone has only a few counts. The chain carries TRBV6-5 and TRBJ2-3, with D uncertain. CDR1 and CDR2 (germline): MNHEY, SVGAGI. V shed 2 bases and J shed 3 bases, with 6 bases lying between them. The CDR3 is 13 amino acids. The CDR3 sequence: CASSYDLTDTQYF. The CDR3, as DNA: TGTGCCAGCAGTTACGACTTAACAGATACGCAGTATTTT.

The chain has TRBV7-9 and TRBJ1-4, with 7 positions matching TRBD1. Trimming took 5 bases from V and 7 from J; bases not matched to a gene: 4. The CDR3 extends over 13 amino acids. The germline V gene has CDR1 SEHNR and CDR2 FQNEAQ (reference sequence). The CDR3 DNA reads as TGTGCCAGCAGCCTGCGGACAGGTGAAAAACTGTTTTTT. Protein: CASSLRTGEKLFF.

CDR3 nucleotides: TGCGCCAGCAGCCAAGCCTTTGGTGTCAGACCCTACGAGCAGTACTTC. Its protein is CASSQAFGVRPYEQYF. The chain is built from TRBV4-1 and TRBJ2-7; D is ambiguous. Trimming took 1 base from V and 2 from J, leaving 15 bases between them. Germline CDR1 is MGHRA and CDR2 is YSYEKL. The CDR3 has 16 amino acids.

CDR3 sequence: CASSLDGTRPGTGELFF. The CDR3 DNA reads TGCGCCAGCAGCTTGGATGGGACTCGGCCCGGCACCGGGGAGCTGTTTTTT. The rearrangement uses TRBV5-1 and TRBJ2-2; tentatively, D is TRBD2 (6 bases). The length of the CDR3 is 17 residues. The V gene lost 0 bases and the J gene lost 4 bases, with 16 bases spanning the gap. CDR1 and CDR2 from the germline V gene are SGHRS and YFSETQ.

This chain connects TRBV7-3 to TRBJ2-2; 9 bases agree with TRBD2. CDR1 is SGHTA, CDR2 FQGTGA, per germline. This CDR3 has 15 amino acids. With 3 bases clipped from V and 4 bases from J, the junction kept 3 bases outside the gene matches. CDR3 coding DNA: TGTGCCAGCAGCTTTGCGGGAGGGCCCACCGGGGAGCTGTTTTTT. Translation: CASSFAGGPTGELFF.

The V and J genes are TRBV28 and TRBJ2-1, with 14 bases fitting TRBD2. V lost 5 bases, J lost 9 bases, and 6 bases stayed unmatched. CDR1 and CDR2 from the germline V gene are MDHEN and SYDVKM. This CDR3 comprises 15 residues. CDR3 region: CASSIGTSGSSEQFF. For the CDR3, the DNA is TGTGCCAGCAGTATCGGGACTAGCGGGAGCAGTGAGCAGTTCTTC.

J is TRBJ2-6 and V is TRBV15, with TRBD2 as a possible D gene (5 bases). V lost 1 base and J 0 bases, leaving 13 bases between the germline ends. Germline V gene sequence: CDR1 LNHNV, CDR2 YYDKDF (reference sequence). The CDR3 runs 18 residues. The DNA for the CDR3 is TGTGCCACCAGCAGAGGTACTAGGCATTCCTCTGGGGCCAACGTCCTGACTTTC. Its protein product is CATSRGTRHSSGANVLTF.

V gene TRBV14 combines with J gene TRBJ1-1; 7 nucleotides line up with TRBD1. V was pared by 3 bases and J by 1 base, with 8 bases of the junction left unmatched. The germline V gene encodes CDR1 SGHDN and CDR2 FVKESK. CDR3 length: 16 amino acids. The CDR3 is CASSHRQGQGNTEAFF. The CDR3 coding sequence is TGTGCCAGCAGCCATCGACAGGGCCAGGGGAACACTGAAGCTTTCTTT.

The chain combines TRBV28 with TRBJ1-5; TRBD1 aligns across 11 bases. V lost 6 bases and J lost 11; bases outside the gene matches: 12. Per the germline V gene, CDR1 is MDHEN and CDR2 is SYDVKM. The CDR3 spans 15 residues. CDR3 residues: CASSKPGTGGVAQHF. Here the CDR3 DNA reads TGTGCCAGCAGCAAACCCGGGACAGGGGGAGTCGCCCAGCATTTT.